Below are 14 T cell receptor beta chains sequenced from a single sample in a study of T cells after somatic rescue of genetic block. Libraries were prepared by immunoSEQ multiplex PCR; TCRdb keeps only in-frame clonotypes and omits some of them. The repertoire consists of approximately 100,000 clones, with 85% to 90% occurring once and the leading ten covering about 1.5%. The sequencing input was peripheral blood mononuclear cells (PBMCs). These receptors all stem from a woman aged 18-30 years.

The DNA for the CDR3 is TGTGCCAGCAGCTCCCAGCTAGCAAAGCCCTCCTACGAGCAGTACTTC. The encoded protein is CASSSQLAKPSYEQYF. The gene calls are TRBV7-9 and TRBJ2-7, with a weak D call TRBD2 (5 bases). This CDR3 is 16 amino acids long. The germline V and J ends were trimmed by 4 bases and 0 bases, with 16 bases remaining between them. In germline, CDR1 is SEHNR, CDR2 FQNEAQ (reference sequence).

The chain uses TRBV9 and TRBJ2-1, with 7 bases matching TRBD2. Germline V gene sequence: CDR1 SGDLS, CDR2 YYNGEE. This CDR3 comprises 18 residues. V was pared by 0 bases and J by 0 bases, with 9 bases of the junction left unmatched. The CDR3 DNA sequence: TGTGCCAGCAGCGTAGCAGGTGGCGGGAGTCTCTCCTACAATGAGCAGTTCTTC. Protein: CASSVAGGGSLSYNEQFF.

This clone was seen only once. The gene calls are TRBV11-3 and TRBJ1-6; TRBD1 matches at 8 bases. Germline CDR1 is SGHNT and CDR2 is YENEEA. CDR3 length: 16 amino acids. V dropped 4 bases and J dropped 1; count of bases not matched to a gene: 3. CDR3 residues: CASSSRGRSYNSPLHF. For the CDR3, the DNA is TGTGCCAGCAGCTCCAGGGGGCGATCCTATAATTCACCCCTCCACTTT.

The chain links TRBV9 to TRBJ2-7; maybe TRBD1 (6 bases). Germline V CDR1 and CDR2: SGDLS, YYNGEE. V lost 3 bases to trimming and J lost 0 bases, with 13 bases between them. This CDR3 is built from 15 residues. Here the CDR3 DNA reads TGTGCCAGCAGCGCGGGACACCAGAGCTCCTACGAGCAGTACTTC. Protein product: CASSAGHQSSYEQYF. Drawing the rest from reference TRBV9 and TRBJ2-7, the complete variable domain is DSGVTQTPKHLITATGQRVTLRCSPRSGDLSVYWYQQSLDQGLQFLIQYYNGEERAKGNILERFSAQQFPDLHSELNLSSLELGDSALYFCASSAGHQSSYEQYFGPGTRLTVT.

V is TRBV6-1 and J is TRBJ2-5, with D possibly TRBD2 on 6 matching bases. The CDR3 totals 16 residues. Between the trimmed V and J ends, which lost 1 base and 1 base, there was a span of 13 bases. Germline lookup yields CDR1 MNHNS and CDR2 SASEGT. CDR3 region: CASSEDGGAGQETQYF. CDR3 DNA: TGTGCCAGCAGTGAAGACGGCGGGGCAGGCCAAGAGACCCAGTACTTC.

The J gene is TRBJ1-2, the V gene TRBV9, with D unclear. Germline V gene data show CDR1 as SGDLS and CDR2 as YYNGEE. V was pared by 0 bases and J by 7 bases, with 13 bases between. This CDR3 contains 14 residues. CDR3 region: CASSVGAVEAGYTF. CDR3 sequence (DNA): TGTGCCAGCAGCGTAGGGGCGGTGGAGGCTGGCTACACCTTC.

This sequence joins TRBV7-3 and TRBJ2-1; D is possibly TRBD1 or TRBD2 (5 bases each). CDR3 length: 16 residues. V dropped 2 bases and J dropped 2 bases, with 13 bases sitting between them. Germline values: CDR1 SGHTA, CDR2 FQGTGA. The CDR3 sequence is CASSLGTGRAYNEQFF. CDR3 sequence (DNA): TGTGCCAGCAGCTTAGGAACGGGACGGGCCTACAATGAGCAGTTCTTC.

In DNA, the CDR3 is TGTGCCACAAAGGGGGGGCTTCGAAATGAAAAACTGTTTTTT. Translating it yields CATKGGLRNEKLFF. The V gene is TRBV6-5, the J gene TRBJ1-4, with D possibly TRBD1 on 6 matching bases. Per the germline V gene, CDR1 is MNHEY and CDR2 is SVGAGI. V was clipped by 10 bases and J by 5 bases, with 17 bases between them. The CDR3 contains 14 residues.

The chain couples TRBV4-2 to TRBJ1-2; 7 positions agree with TRBD1. Per germline, CDR1 LGHNA and CDR2 YNFKEQ. V lost 3 bases to trimming and J lost 4 bases; unmatched junction nucleotides: 5. CDR3 length equals 14 residues. CDR3 region: CASSQGDSVYGYTF. The CDR3 DNA reads as TGTGCCAGCAGCCAGGGGGACAGCGTCTATGGCTACACCTTC.

This clone came up a few times. The chain recombines TRBV6-1 with TRBJ1-5, with 8 bases lining up with TRBD1. The CDR3 consists of 15 residues. V was clipped by 1 base and J by 6 bases; unmatched bases: 5. Germline assignment: CDR1 MNHNS and CDR2 SASEGT. The chain's CDR3 is CASSEGGQVGQPQHF. The CDR3 DNA is TGTGCCAGCAGTGAAGGGGGACAGGTCGGTCAGCCCCAGCATTTT.

V and J are TRBV5-1 and TRBJ1-3, with D perhaps matching TRBD1 (5 bases). V was pared by 5 bases and J by 9 bases, with 18 bases between. CDR3 length equals 14 residues. Germline-derived CDR1 and CDR2 are SGHRS and YFSETQ. The CDR3 region is CASRAQGEVGTIYF. As DNA, the CDR3 is TGCGCCAGCAGGGCGCAAGGGGAGGTCGGCACCATATATTTT.

The chain has TRBV18 and TRBJ2-2, with D perhaps assigned TRBD1 or TRBD2 (5 bases each). V was trimmed by 1 base and J by 3 bases, leaving 18 bases between them. In germline, CDR1 is KGHSH, CDR2 LQKENI. The CDR3 contains 18 residues. The CDR3 DNA reads as TGTGCCAGCTCACCACGCTCGGGGCTTGGCTGGGACACCGGGGAGCTGTTTTTT. It specifies CASSPRSGLGWDTGELFF.

The gene calls are TRBV5-1 and TRBJ2-5; D may be TRBD2 (5 bases). Trimming removed 5 bases from V and 3 bases from J, with 11 bases in between. This CDR3 is 13 amino acids long. Germline V gene sequence: CDR1 SGHRS, CDR2 YFSETQ. The DNA of the CDR3 is TGCGCCAGCAGTGAGTCCGGGAAAGAGACCCAGTACTTC. Its translation: CASSESGKETQYF.

The chain uses TRBV10-3 and TRBJ2-5; 8 bases agree with TRBD2. This CDR3 region has 15 residues. Trimming removed 8 bases from V and 4 bases from J; junction bases left unmatched: 12. CDR1 and CDR2 (germline): ENHRY, SYGVKD. CDR3 nucleotide sequence: TGTGCCATCTCAGAAGTAGCGGGAACGGCAGAGACCCAGTACTTC. Translation gives CAISEVAGTAETQYF.